Listed below are T cell receptor beta chains from one sample, sequenced in a study of identical twins. Using its own MiXCR run on the 5' RACE reads, TCRdb lists one record per CDR3 protein. The data hold about 790,000 distinct CDR3 sequences, with around a sixth observed a single time. The same sample was also used in a study of T cells expressing NK-cell markers.

Sequencing used PBMCs. The receptor set was obtained from a woman under 30 in good health. Both conserved end residues are part of each CDR3. The D gene is left open where the match is weak. Only some rows state a clone size, as once, few, many or a class for expanded clones.

J gene,D gene,CDR3 length,V gene,clone size,CDR3 protein,CDR3 DNA
TRBJ2-7,TRBD2,15,TRBV6-2/TRBV6-3,-,CASSYPSGRPYEQYF,TGTGCCAGCAGTTATCCTAGCGGGAGACCCTACGAGCAGTACTTC
TRBJ1-2,-,14,TRBV20-1,few,CSAERMGRLYGYTF,TGCAGTGCTGAGAGAATGGGGAGACTCTATGGCTACACCTTC
TRBJ2-3,TRBD1,17,TRBV20-1,few,CSATHTTGTGFPDTQYF,TGCAGTGCTACACATACAACCGGGACAGGGTTCCCAGATACGCAGTATTTT
TRBJ2-2,TRBD2,18,TRBV11-2,few,CASRGPGTSGMNTGELFF,TGTGCCAGCAGGGGCCCCGGGACTAGCGGGATGAACACCGGGGAGCTGTTTTTT
TRBJ2-7,TRBD2,15,TRBV5-4,few,CASSQVVAGTYEQYF,TGTGCCAGCAGCCAGGTGGTAGCGGGAACCTACGAGCAGTACTTC
TRBJ2-1,-,16,TRBV19,many,CASSIRGASGYNEQFF,TGTGCCAGTAGTATCAGGGGGGCGAGCGGCTACAATGAGCAGTTCTTC
TRBJ2-7,TRBD2,14,TRBV6-2/TRBV6-3,few,CASSPSGGAGEQYF,TGTGCCAGCAGTCCTAGCGGGGGGGCCGGCGAGCAGTACTTC
TRBJ1-5,-,14,TRBV5-1,-,CASSPTGRGEPQHF,TGCGCCAGCAGCCCCACAGGGAGGGGGGAGCCCCAGCATTTT
TRBJ2-3,-,18,TRBV14,-,CASSQPWFSGFNTDTQYF,TGTGCCAGCAGCCAGCCATGGTTCAGCGGGTTTAACACAGATACGCAGTATTTT
TRBJ1-5,-,12,TRBV12-3/TRBV12-4,many,CASSLSAKPQHF,TGTGCCAGCAGTTTGTCAGCCAAGCCCCAGCATTTT
TRBJ2-5,-,13,TRBV6-1,few,CASSRDWWETQYF,TGTGCCAGCAGCCGGGACTGGTGGGAGACCCAGTACTTC
TRBJ1-6,-,16,TRBV7-9,once,CASSSRQGRTGSPLHF,TGTGCCAGCAGCTCCCGGCAGGGTAGGACCGGGTCACCCCTCCACTTT
TRBJ2-7,TRBD1,16,TRBV5-1,many,CASSFYRTGLPYEQYF,TGCGCCAGCAGCTTCTATAGGACAGGCCTGCCCTACGAGCAGTACTTC
TRBJ2-1,TRBD2,15,TRBV5-5,few,CASSLGPSGYNEQFF,TGTGCCAGCAGCTTGGGGCCTAGCGGGTACAATGAGCAGTTCTTC
TRBJ2-5,-,16,TRBV18,-,CASSPPSRASQETQYF,TGTGCCAGCTCACCACCGTCCAGGGCCTCCCAAGAGACCCAGTACTTC
TRBJ2-7,-,13,TRBV7-8,few,CASSSGQTSMEYF,TGTGCCAGCAGCTCCGGACAGACCTCGATGGAGTACTTC
TRBJ2-1,-,15,TRBV7-9,-,CASSPVGHTYNEQFF,TGTGCCAGCAGCCCCGTCGGACATACCTACAATGAGCAGTTCTTC
TRBJ2-1,TRBD2,10,TRBV9,-,CASGGVEQFF,TGTGCCAGCGGGGGGGTTGAGCAGTTCTTC
TRBJ1-5,TRBD1,16,TRBV6-1,few,CASRMRDRGHNQPQHF,TGTGCCAGCAGGATGCGGGACAGGGGCCACAATCAGCCCCAGCATTTT
TRBJ1-6,-,15,TRBV6-2/TRBV6-3,few,CASTLRGTQNSPLHF,TGTGCCAGCACCCTGCGGGGGACACAGAATTCACCCCTCCACTTT
TRBJ2-7,TRBD2,12,TRBV4-3,few,CASSQDRGEEYF,TGCGCCAGCAGCCAAGATCGGGGGGAGGAGTACTTC
TRBJ2-1,-,16,TRBV6-1,few,CASSEWAGTIYNEQFF,TGTGCCAGCAGTGAATGGGCCGGGACGATCTACAATGAGCAGTTCTTC
TRBJ2-5,-,13,TRBV3-1,few,CATRTLGEETQYF,TGTGCCACCCGAACTCTGGGAGAGGAGACCCAGTACTTC
TRBJ2-3,TRBD2,14,TRBV12-3/TRBV12-4,-,CASTLGGSTDTQYF,TGTGCCAGCACCCTGGGGGGGAGCACAGATACGCAGTATTTT
TRBJ2-7,-,13,TRBV14,-,CASSQMGPYEQYF,TGTGCCAGCAGCCAAATGGGGCCCTACGAGCAGTACTTC
TRBJ2-1,-,16,TRBV5-6,-,CASSLGQGYSRNEQFF,TGTGCCAGCAGCTTGGGGCAGGGGTATTCTCGAAATGAGCAGTTCTTC
TRBJ2-5,-,15,TRBV11-2,-,CASSSLSGRGETQYF,TGTGCCAGCAGCTCTCTATCCGGCAGAGGAGAGACCCAGTACTTC
TRBJ2-5,-,16,TRBV4-1,few,CASSQRRWTRQETQYF,TGCGCCAGCAGCCAACGAAGATGGACCCGACAAGAGACCCAGTACTTC
TRBJ2-2,-,13,TRBV3-1,few,CASSMGRPGELFF,TGTGCCAGCAGCATGGGGCGACCCGGGGAGCTGTTTTTT
TRBJ2-7,-,14,TRBV5-1,-,CASSLYPPTYEQYF,TGCGCCAGCAGCTTGTATCCGCCGACCTACGAGCAGTACTTC
TRBJ2-7,-,14,TRBV6-5,few,CASSYRGLAGEQYF,TGTGCCAGCAGTTACAGGGGTCTGGCCGGGGAGCAGTACTTC
TRBJ2-7,TRBD2,14,TRBV4-3,-,CASSPGLVSYEQYF,TGCGCCAGCAGCCCGGGACTAGTATCCTACGAGCAGTACTTC
TRBJ2-7,TRBD1,20,TRBV5-1,-,CASRPGRTGLQIIRPYEQYF,TGCGCCAGCAGACCTGGACGGACAGGTCTTCAAATAATTAGGCCCTACGAGCAGTACTTC
TRBJ2-7,-,15,TRBV12-3/TRBV12-4,few,CASTPNQGSTYEQYF,TGTGCCAGCACTCCAAATCAGGGCAGCACCTACGAGCAGTACTTC
TRBJ2-7,-,14,TRBV7-3,-,CASSPSFRGHEQYF,TGTGCCAGCAGCCCAAGTTTTAGGGGCCACGAGCAGTACTTC
TRBJ1-1,-,13,TRBV9,few,CASSVVPDSEAFF,TGTGCCAGCAGCGTAGTCCCGGACTCTGAAGCTTTCTTT
TRBJ1-6,TRBD1,13,TRBV2,-,CASSGQGESPLHF,TGTGCCAGCAGTGGCCAGGGGGAATCACCCCTCCACTTT
TRBJ2-2,-,12,TRBV12-3/TRBV12-4,few,CASSFSVQELFF,TGTGCCAGCAGTTTCTCTGTACAAGAGCTGTTTTTT
TRBJ2-3,-,14,TRBV20-1,few,CSASNWLVSDTQYF,TGCAGTGCCAGCAACTGGCTCGTCTCAGATACGCAGTATTTT
TRBJ2-2,-,19,TRBV24-1,few,CATSPAWGGASGKTGELFF,TGTGCCACCAGTCCCGCGTGGGGGGGCGCATCAGGGAAAACCGGGGAGCTGTTTTTT
TRBJ2-6,-,16,TRBV7-2,-,CASSLVSDPGANVLTF,TGTGCCAGCAGCTTAGTTTCAGATCCTGGGGCCAACGTCCTGACTTTC
TRBJ2-7,TRBD2,15,TRBV10-3,many,CATKGLTGGTYEQYF,TGTGCCACAAAAGGTCTGACGGGGGGTACCTACGAGCAGTACTTC
TRBJ2-1,TRBD2,13,TRBV5-5,-,CATAIAGYNEQFF,TGTGCCACCGCAATAGCGGGTTACAATGAGCAGTTCTTC
TRBJ2-4,-,12,TRBV2,-,CASSENGNIQYF,TGTGCCAGCAGTGAGAACGGGAACATTCAGTACTTC
TRBJ1-5,-,12,TRBV29-1,few,CSVVISNQPQHF,TGCAGCGTTGTCATTAGCAATCAGCCCCAGCATTTT
TRBJ2-2,-,15,TRBV5-1,few,CASSLGPGGTGELFF,TGCGCCAGCAGCTTGGGTCCAGGGGGGACCGGGGAGCTGTTTTTT